The 10 T cell receptor beta chains below come from one sample, sequenced in a study of persistence of HIV-infected CD4 T cells. Overlapping HIV-1 Gag 15-mer peptides at about 1 ug per peptide per mL were used. Sorting of responding CD4+ T cells relied on upregulated CD40 ligand together with CD69. Antigen specificity for these receptors is unknown. This was the immunoSEQ version 4 assay in survey mode. Here immunoSEQ multiplex PCR was the method, and the copy in TCRdb shows in-frame clones only, minus some. The profile shows under 35,000 clones, 65% to 75% of them singletons. The sequenced sample was CD4+ T cells sorted from PBMCs after roughly 20-hour stimulation, obtained from a patient who received antiretroviral therapy. These TCRs come from an adult man with HIV who was CMV-seropositive.

A few counts support this clone. V is TRBV18 and J is TRBJ1-3, with D unclear. This CDR3 contains 18 residues. V dropped 0 bases and J dropped 0 bases, with 15 bases sitting between them. Germline assignment: CDR1 KGHSH and CDR2 LQKENI. The DNA for the CDR3 is TGTGCCAGCTCACCACCGCTAAGCGCAGGCAACTCTGGAAACACCATATATTTT. It translates to CASSPPLSAGNSGNTIYF. Filled out from reference TRBV18 and TRBJ1-3, the complete variable domain reads NAGVMQNPRHLVRRRGQEARLRCSPMKGHSHVYWYRQLPEEGLKFMVYLQKENIIDESGMPKERFSAEFPKEGPSILRIQQVVRGDSAAYFCASSPPLSAGNSGNTIYFGEGSWLTVV.

The J gene is TRBJ2-2, the V gene TRBV5-4; maybe TRBD2 (6 bases). The V and J ends lost 6 bases and 4 bases respectively, with 19 bases between them. CDR3 length: 16 amino acids. Looked up from germline, CDR1 is SGHNT and CDR2 is YYREEE (reference sequence). CDR3 nucleotides: TGTGCCAGCACCGAAGTGGACGGGGGAGGCACCGGGGAGCTGTTTTTT. Amino acids: CASTEVDGGGTGELFF.

The chain links TRBV19 to TRBJ1-4, with D maybe TRBD1 (5 bases). The V gene lost 3 bases and the J gene lost 1 base, with 15 bases spanning the gap. This CDR3 spans 17 amino acids. CDR1 is LNHDA, CDR2 SQIVND, per germline (reference sequence). Here the CDR3 DNA reads TGTGCCAGTAGTATGGGCCGACAAGGGGAAACTAATGAAAAACTGTTTTTT. Encoded protein: CASSMGRQGETNEKLFF.

The chain combines TRBV24-1 with TRBJ1-1; 9 bases agree with TRBD1. The germline V gene encodes CDR1 KGHDR and CDR2 SFDVKD. CDR3 length: 14 amino acids. Unmatched junction bases numbered 3, after V lost 7 bases and J lost 1 base. The CDR3 sequence is CATRKTGGNTEAFF. DNA for the CDR3: TGTGCCACCAGGAAGACAGGGGGGAACACTGAAGCTTTCTTT.

This clone showed up just a few times. The rearrangement links TRBV12-3 or TRBV12-4 to TRBJ1-2; 9 positions match TRBD1. The CDR3 extends over 13 amino acids. With 6 bases clipped from V and 6 bases from J, the junction kept 5 bases outside the gene matches. The CDR3: CASSRDRVDGYTF. CDR3 nucleotide sequence: TGTGCCAGCAGCCGGGACAGGGTGGATGGCTACACCTTC.

Concerning this clone: The same CDR3 is also encoded by other DNA sequences in this sample. The rearrangement links TRBV20-1 to TRBJ1-1; D is uncertain. This CDR3 is 11 amino acids long. Germline assignment: CDR1 DFQATT and CDR2 SNEGSKA (reference sequence). Trimming removed 6 bases from V and 2 bases from J, with 7 bases in between. Written as DNA, the CDR3 is TGCAGTGCCGGAATCAACACTGAAGCTTTCTTT. Protein sequence: CSAGINTEAFF.

This clone was detected only a few times. V gene TRBV6-1 combines with J gene TRBJ2-7; D gene ambiguous. CDR1 is MNHNS, CDR2 SASEGT, per germline. The CDR3 consists of 14 residues. V lost 2 bases to trimming and J lost 3 bases, with 11 bases between them. The CDR3: CASSENLYVYEQYF. DNA of the CDR3: TGTGCCAGCAGTGAAAATTTGTACGTCTACGAGCAGTACTTC.

The V and J genes are TRBV18 and TRBJ1-2; D not certain. Germline-derived CDR1 and CDR2 are KGHSH and LQKENI. CDR3 length: 14 residues. Trimming pared 3 bases from V and 5 bases from J, leaving 13 bases between. The DNA for the CDR3 is TGTGCCAGCTCACCGGACCGGTTGCGTTATGGCTACACCTTC. Translating it yields CASSPDRLRYGYTF.

V and J are TRBV21-1 and TRBJ2-7; the table's D gene call, TRBD1, was not cross checked with the DNA. TRBV21-1 is a pseudogene. This CDR3 is built from 14 residues. This CDR3 is CASSPGTGPEEQYF. Here the CDR3 DNA reads TGTGCCAGCAGCCCCGGGACAGGGCCTGAGGAGCAGTACTTC.

Written as DNA, the CDR3 is TGTGCCACCAGTGATAGTAACTATGGCTACACCTTC. Translated, it gives CATSDSNYGYTF. The chain has TRBV24-1 and TRBJ1-2; D not certain. This CDR3 spans 12 amino acids. In germline, CDR1 is KGHDR, CDR2 SFDVKD. Trimming took 3 bases from V and 1 from J, leaving 2 bases between them.